The sequence of this T cell receptor (beta chain) was determined in a study of T cells expressing NK-cell markers. Whole-study context: Each TCR beta repertoire originated in sorted T cells that were CD3+CD56+NKG2C+, CD3+CD56+NKG2C- or CD3+CD56-NKG2C+.

The CDR3 consists of 13 residues. The germline CDR1 and CDR2 sequences are SGHRS and YFSETQ. 5'RACE template switching built TCR beta cDNA with unique molecular identifiers. TCRdb re-called the 5' RACE reads and shows each CDR3 protein once, DNA omitted. The sample totals about 550,000 distinct CDR3 sequences. The sequence was obtained from a man aged 18-30 years in good health. Sequencing input: blood T cells: a sorted CD56 or NKG2C T cell subset, CD4+ or CD8+ T cells, or bulk PBMC T cells (not recorded which). V gene TRBV5-1 combines with J gene TRBJ1-1. The CDR3 here is CASAHTVNTEAFF.